This TCR beta chain derives from a study of T cell clonotyping in hematopoietic cell transplantation. Study conclusions and caveats: After transplant, recipient diversity fell while pathologically expanded clonotypes grew through day 180.

Profiling relied on immunoSEQ multiplex PCR, and the TCRdb table lists in-frame clones only, not all of them. Here the sample spans more than 55,000 clones, approximately 94% being singletons. Of note for this clone: Its antigen is still unknown.

Material: peripheral blood mononuclear cells. The receptor was isolated from a man aged 45-65 years in good health. Some clones in this sample may be carry-over from other donors' samples.

The CDR3 loop reads CASSLGFGAGETQYF. CDR3 nucleotides: TGTGCCAGCAGCTTAGGATTCGGAGCCGGAGAGACCCAGTACTTC. The rearrangement joins TRBV11-2 to TRBJ2-5; D is uncertain. The length of the CDR3 is 15 residues. CDR1 and CDR2 from the germline V gene are SGHAT and FQNNGV. The V gene lost 1 base and the J gene lost 4 bases, with 13 bases spanning the gap. Combining the CDR3 with reference TRBV11-2 and TRBJ2-5 gives the whole variable domain EAGVAQSPRYKIIEKRQSVAFWCNPISGHATLYWYQQILGQGPKLLIQFQNNGVVDDSQLPKDRFSAERLKGVDSTLKIQPAKLEDSAVYLCASSLGFGAGETQYFGPGTRLLVL.